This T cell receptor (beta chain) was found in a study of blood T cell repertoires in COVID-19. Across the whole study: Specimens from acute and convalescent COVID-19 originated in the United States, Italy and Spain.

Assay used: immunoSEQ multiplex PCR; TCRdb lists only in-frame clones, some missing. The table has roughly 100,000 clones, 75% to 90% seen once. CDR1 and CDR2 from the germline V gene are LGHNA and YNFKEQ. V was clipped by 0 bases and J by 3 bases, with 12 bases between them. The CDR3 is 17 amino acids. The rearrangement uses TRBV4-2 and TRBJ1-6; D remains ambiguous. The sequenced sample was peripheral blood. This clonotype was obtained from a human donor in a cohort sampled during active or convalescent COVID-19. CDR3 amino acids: CASSQDVGSLYNSPLHF. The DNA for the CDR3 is TGTGCCAGCAGCCAAGATGTGGGGAGTCTCTATAATTCACCCCTCCACTTT.